Included here is one TCR beta chain sequence, with context. This sample is part of a study of blood T cell repertoires in COVID-19. Study-wide context: Material from acute and convalescent COVID-19 was sourced from the United States, Italy and Spain.

TCRdb's copy holds only in-frame clones and misses some; the assay was immunoSEQ multiplex PCR. The sample yields some 150,000 clones, over 80% seen once. The TCR originated in a woman aged 35 to 49 who had recovered from COVID-19. Sequenced sample: PBMCs or T cells enriched from blood (not recorded which).

Here the CDR3 DNA reads TGTGCCAGCAGCCCTCTGTTAGGGGGCACTGAAGCTTTCTTT. Its protein product is CASSPLLGGTEAFF. The chain combines TRBV7-9 with TRBJ1-1, with TRBD1 as a possible D gene (6 bases). V shed 5 bases and J shed 4 bases, with 14 bases lying between them. There are 14 residues in the CDR3. CDR1 is SEHNR and CDR2 is FQNEAQ in the germline V gene (reference sequence). The full variable domain, completed using reference TRBV7-9 and TRBJ1-1, is DTGVSQNPRHKITKRGQNVTFRCDPISEHNRLYWYRQTLGQGPEFLTYFQNEAQLEKSRLLSDRFSAERPKGSFSTLEIQRTEQGDSAMYLCASSPLLGGTEAFFGQGTRLTVV.